This TCR beta chain was observed in a study of OX40 agonist ivuxolimab in advanced cancers. The CDR3 has 17 residues. The germline V gene has CDR1 MNHEY and CDR2 SMNVEV (reference sequence). Trimming removed 5 bases from V and 9 bases from J; junction bases left unmatched: 10. The assay was immunoSEQ multiplex PCR, and TCRdb's table has in-frame clones only and misses some. The sample holds 15,000 to 20,000 clones, 73% seen once. The clonotype originates from an adult with an advanced solid tumor such as melanoma, head and neck, liver or kidney cancer. V gene TRBV27 combines with J gene TRBJ2-1; TRBD2 matches at 16 bases. The specimen was CD4+ or CD8+ T cells sorted from blood, collected in a trial of the OX40 agonist ivuxolimab. The CDR3 here is CASSPKGTSGRASEQFF. The CDR3 DNA sequence: TGTGCCAGCAGTCCCAAGGGGACTAGCGGGAGGGCCAGTGAGCAGTTCTTC.